This T cell receptor (beta chain) was sequenced during a study of cytomegalovirus exposure and HLA in healthy donors. Study-wide results and caveats: A missense DCLRE1C variant was associated with V- and J-gene trimming of TCR beta chains in a later analysis, and an independent cohort replicated the association. The number of N-insertions in an Asian-associated ancestry cluster was reportedly below the roughly 670-donor mean in a later analysis.

There are 14 residues in the CDR3. Per germline, CDR1 LNHDA and CDR2 SQIVND (reference sequence). Trimming left V 7 bases short and J 4 bases short, with 16 bases between. On this clone itself: Its antigen is unidentified.

Use of 60 Vbeta and 13 Jbeta primers characterized the PCR. Sequencing used immunoSEQ multiplex PCR; TCRdb keeps in-frame clones, though not all of them. The table shows over 150,000 clones, with roughly 80% occurring only once. This receptor was taken from a girl between 10 and 17 years old in good health and CMV-seropositive. The chain joins TRBV19 to TRBJ1-1; D remains ambiguous. Sequenced material: PBMCs. CDR3 DNA sequence: TGTGCCAGTATGGCGAAAAGGAGTAGCACTGAAGCTTTCTTT. Translation gives CASMAKRSSTEAFF.